This T cell receptor (beta chain) was profiled in a study of control samples from healthy donors and cancer patients. Germline V lookup: CDR1 SQVTM, CDR2 ANQGSEA. There are 11 residues in the CDR3. V lost 6 bases, J lost 8 bases, and 5 bases stayed unmatched. Some clones are missing from TCRdb's copy, which holds only in-frame ones; the method was immunoSEQ multiplex PCR. This table holds a few hundred thousand clones, 80% to 95% found once. Sequences were obtained from PBMCs. The V and J genes are TRBV29-1 and TRBJ1-2, with 8 bases lining up with TRBD1. The sequence was collected from a man in his forties with head and neck cancer. This chain's CDR3 is CSVTGDLGYTF. CDR3 nucleotide sequence: TGCAGCGTGACAGGGGACTTAGGCTACACCTTC.